This T cell receptor beta chain stems from a study of T cell changes during pregnancy in multiple sclerosis. This clone was detected once. This table comes from immunoSEQ multiplex PCR, and its TCRdb copy is limited to in-frame clones, with some not included. The profile shows about 72,000 clones, 90% to 95% of them singletons. V was clipped by 1 base and J by 5 bases, with 17 bases between them. CDR3 length: 16 amino acids. The germline CDR1 and CDR2 sequences are SGHDN and FVKESK. The chain uses TRBV14 and TRBJ1-2; a possible D gene is TRBD1 (6 bases). Sequencing used peripheral blood, obtained in the third trimester of pregnancy. The TCR sequence derives from a female donor in good health, enrolled as a control in a pregnancy study. The DNA of the CDR3 is TGTGCCAGCAGCCAAGCTGGGACACCCCTCTATTATGGCTACACCTTC. Protein sequence: CASSQAGTPLYYGYTF.